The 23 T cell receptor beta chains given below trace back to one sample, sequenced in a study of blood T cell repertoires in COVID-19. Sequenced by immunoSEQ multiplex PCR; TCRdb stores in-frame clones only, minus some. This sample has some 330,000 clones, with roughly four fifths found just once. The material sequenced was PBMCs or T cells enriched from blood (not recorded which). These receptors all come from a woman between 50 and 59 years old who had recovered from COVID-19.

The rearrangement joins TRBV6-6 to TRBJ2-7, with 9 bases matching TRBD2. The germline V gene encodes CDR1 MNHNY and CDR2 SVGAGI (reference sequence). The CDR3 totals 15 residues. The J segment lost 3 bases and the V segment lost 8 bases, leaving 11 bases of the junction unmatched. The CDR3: CASRARLAARYEQYF. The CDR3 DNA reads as TGTGCCAGCCGAGCGCGACTAGCGGCCCGCTACGAGCAGTACTTC.

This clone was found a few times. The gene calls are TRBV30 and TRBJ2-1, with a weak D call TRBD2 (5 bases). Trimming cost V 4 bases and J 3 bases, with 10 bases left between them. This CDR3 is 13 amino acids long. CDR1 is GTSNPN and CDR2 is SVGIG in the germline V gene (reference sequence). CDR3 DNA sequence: TGTGCCTGGAAGGGCGACTACTACAATGAGCAGTTCTTC. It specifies CAWKGDYYNEQFF.

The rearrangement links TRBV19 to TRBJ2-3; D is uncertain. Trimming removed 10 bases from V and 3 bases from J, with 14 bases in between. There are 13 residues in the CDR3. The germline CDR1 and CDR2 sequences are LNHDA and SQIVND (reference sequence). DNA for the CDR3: TGTGCCACCAGCGAAACCGGGACAGATACGCAGTATTTT. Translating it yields CATSETGTDTQYF.

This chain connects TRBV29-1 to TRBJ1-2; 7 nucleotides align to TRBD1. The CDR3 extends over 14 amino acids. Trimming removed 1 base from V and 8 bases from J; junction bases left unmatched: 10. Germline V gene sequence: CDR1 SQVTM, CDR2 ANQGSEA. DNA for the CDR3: TGCAGCGTTGAAGTCGTTTCGACAGGGCAGGGCTACACCTTC. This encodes CSVEVVSTGQGYTF.

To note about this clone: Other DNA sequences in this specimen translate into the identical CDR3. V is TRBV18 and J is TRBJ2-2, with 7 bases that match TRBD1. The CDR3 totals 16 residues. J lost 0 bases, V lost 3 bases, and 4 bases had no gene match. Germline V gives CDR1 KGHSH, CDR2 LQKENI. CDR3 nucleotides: TGTGCCAGCTCACCGGGGACAGCTACGAACACCGGGGAGCTGTTTTTT. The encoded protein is CASSPGTATNTGELFF.

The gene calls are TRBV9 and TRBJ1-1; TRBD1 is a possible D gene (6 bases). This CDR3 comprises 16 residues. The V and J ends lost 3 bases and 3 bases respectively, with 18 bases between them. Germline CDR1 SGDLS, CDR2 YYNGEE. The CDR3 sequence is CASSATPQGTHTEAFF. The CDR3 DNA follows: TGTGCCAGCAGCGCAACACCACAGGGCACCCACACTGAAGCTTTCTTT.

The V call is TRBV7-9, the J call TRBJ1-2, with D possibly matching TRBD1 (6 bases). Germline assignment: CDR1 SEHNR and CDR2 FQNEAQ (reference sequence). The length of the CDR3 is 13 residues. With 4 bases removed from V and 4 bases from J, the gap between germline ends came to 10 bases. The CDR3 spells CASSSDRLYGYTF. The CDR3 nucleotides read TGTGCCAGCAGCTCGGACAGACTCTATGGCTACACCTTC.

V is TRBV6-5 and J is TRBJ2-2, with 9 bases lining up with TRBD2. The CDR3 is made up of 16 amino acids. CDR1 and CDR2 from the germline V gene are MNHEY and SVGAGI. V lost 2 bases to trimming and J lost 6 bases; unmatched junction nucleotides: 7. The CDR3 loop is CASSYVALAGSGELFF. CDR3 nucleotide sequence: TGTGCCAGCAGTTACGTCGCCCTAGCGGGGTCCGGGGAGCTGTTTTTT.

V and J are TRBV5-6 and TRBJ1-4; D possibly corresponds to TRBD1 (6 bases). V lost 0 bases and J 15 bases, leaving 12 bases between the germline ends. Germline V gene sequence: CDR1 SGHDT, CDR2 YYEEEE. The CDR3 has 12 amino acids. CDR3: CASSLAPGALFF. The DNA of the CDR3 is TGTGCCAGCAGCTTGGCCCCAGGGGCCTTGTTTTTT. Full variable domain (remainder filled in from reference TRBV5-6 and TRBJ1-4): DAGVTQSPTHLIKTRGQQVTLRCSPKSGHDTVSWYQQALGQGPQFIFQYYEEEERQRGNFPDRFSGHQFPNYSSELNVNALLLGDSALYLCASSLAPGALFFGSGTQLSVL.

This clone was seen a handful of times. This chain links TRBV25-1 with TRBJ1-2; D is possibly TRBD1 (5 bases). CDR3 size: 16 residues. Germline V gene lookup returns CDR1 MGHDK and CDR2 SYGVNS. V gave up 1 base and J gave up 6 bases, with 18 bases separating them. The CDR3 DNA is TGTGCCAGCAGTGAATCTGGGGGGAGTCTTCCGCATGGCTACACCTTC. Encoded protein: CASSESGGSLPHGYTF.

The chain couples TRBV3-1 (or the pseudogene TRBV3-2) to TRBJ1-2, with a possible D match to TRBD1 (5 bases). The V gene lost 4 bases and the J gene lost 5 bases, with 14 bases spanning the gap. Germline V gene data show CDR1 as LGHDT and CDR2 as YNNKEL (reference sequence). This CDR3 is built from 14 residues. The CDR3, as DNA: TGTGCCAGCAGCCTAGGAGGGGCGAGGTATGGCTACACCTTC. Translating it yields CASSLGGARYGYTF.

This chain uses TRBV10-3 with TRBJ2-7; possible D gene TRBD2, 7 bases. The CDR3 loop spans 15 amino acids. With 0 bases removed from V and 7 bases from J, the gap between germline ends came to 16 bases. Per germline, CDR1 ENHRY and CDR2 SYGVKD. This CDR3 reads CAISESMGGAGEQYF. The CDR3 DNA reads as TGTGCCATCAGTGAGTCGATGGGGGGGGCTGGGGAGCAGTACTTC.

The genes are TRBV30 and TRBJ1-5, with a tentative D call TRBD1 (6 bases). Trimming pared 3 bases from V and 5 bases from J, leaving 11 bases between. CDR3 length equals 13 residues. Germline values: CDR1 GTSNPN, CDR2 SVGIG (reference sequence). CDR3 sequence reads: CAWRKAGDQPQHF. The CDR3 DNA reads TGTGCCTGGAGAAAGGCAGGGGATCAGCCCCAGCATTTT.

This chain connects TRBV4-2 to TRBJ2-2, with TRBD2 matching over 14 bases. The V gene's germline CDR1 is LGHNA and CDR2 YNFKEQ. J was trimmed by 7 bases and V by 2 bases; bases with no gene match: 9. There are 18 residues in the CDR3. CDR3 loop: CASSQPEPGLAGVGELFF. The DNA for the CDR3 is TGTGCCAGCAGCCAACCCGAACCGGGACTAGCGGGAGTCGGGGAGCTGTTTTTT.

As DNA, the CDR3 is TGTGCCAGCAGCTTAGTAAACAGGATCTCTGGAAACACCATATATTTT. This sequence encodes CASSLVNRISGNTIYF. The chain has TRBV7-9 and TRBJ1-3, with D perhaps TRBD1 (5 bases). The CDR3 sequence is 16 residues long. Germline V lookup: CDR1 SEHNR, CDR2 FQNEAQ (reference sequence). V lost 1 base to trimming and J lost 0 bases, with 10 bases between them.

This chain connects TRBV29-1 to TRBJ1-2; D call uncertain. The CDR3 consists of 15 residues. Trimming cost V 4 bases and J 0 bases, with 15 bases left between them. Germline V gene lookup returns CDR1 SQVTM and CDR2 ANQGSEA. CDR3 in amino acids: CSVGSKTAPNYGYTF. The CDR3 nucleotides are TGCAGCGTTGGATCTAAAACAGCTCCTAACTATGGCTACACCTTC.

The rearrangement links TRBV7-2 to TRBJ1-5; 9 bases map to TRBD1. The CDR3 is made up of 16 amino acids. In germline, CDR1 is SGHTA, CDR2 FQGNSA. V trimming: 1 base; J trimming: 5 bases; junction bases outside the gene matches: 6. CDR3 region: CASSLVLGQGHQPQHF. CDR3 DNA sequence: TGTGCCAGCAGCTTAGTGTTGGGACAGGGCCATCAGCCCCAGCATTTT. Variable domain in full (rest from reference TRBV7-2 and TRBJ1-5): GAGVSQSPSNKVTEKGKDVELRCDPISGHTALYWYRQSLGQGLEFLIYFQGNSAPDKSGLPSDRFSAERTGGSVSTLTIQRTQQEDSAVYLCASSLVLGQGHQPQHFGDGTRLSIL.

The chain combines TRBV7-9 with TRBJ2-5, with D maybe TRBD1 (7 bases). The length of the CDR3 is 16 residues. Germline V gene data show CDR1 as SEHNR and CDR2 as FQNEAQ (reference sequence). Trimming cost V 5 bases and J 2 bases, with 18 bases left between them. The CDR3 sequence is CASSPSDPGGQETQYF. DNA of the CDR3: TGTGCCAGCAGCCCTAGCGACCCAGGGGGGCAAGAGACCCAGTACTTC.

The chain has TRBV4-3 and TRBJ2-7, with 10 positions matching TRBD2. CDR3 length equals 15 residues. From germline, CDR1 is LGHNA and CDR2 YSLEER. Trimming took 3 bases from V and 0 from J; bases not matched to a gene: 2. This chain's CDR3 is CASSQLAGGSYEQYF. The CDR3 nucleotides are TGCGCCAGCAGCCAGTTAGCGGGGGGCTCCTACGAGCAGTACTTC.

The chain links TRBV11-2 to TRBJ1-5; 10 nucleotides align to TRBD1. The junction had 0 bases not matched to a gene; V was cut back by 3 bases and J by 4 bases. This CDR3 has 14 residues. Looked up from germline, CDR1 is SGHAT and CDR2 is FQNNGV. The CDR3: CASSLGQGNQPQHF. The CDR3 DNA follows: TGTGCCAGCAGCTTGGGACAGGGGAATCAGCCCCAGCATTTT.

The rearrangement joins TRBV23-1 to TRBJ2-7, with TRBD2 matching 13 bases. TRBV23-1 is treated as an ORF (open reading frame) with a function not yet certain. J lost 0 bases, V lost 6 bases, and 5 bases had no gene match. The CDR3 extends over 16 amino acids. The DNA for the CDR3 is TGCGCCAGCAGGCTAGGACTAGCGGGGGCCTCCTACGAGCAGTACTTC. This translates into CASRLGLAGASYEQYF.

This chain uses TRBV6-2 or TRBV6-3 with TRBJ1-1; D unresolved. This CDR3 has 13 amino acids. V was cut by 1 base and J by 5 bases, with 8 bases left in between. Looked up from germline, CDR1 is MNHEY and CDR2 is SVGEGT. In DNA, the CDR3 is TGTGCCAGCAGTTACTGGGGAGGGACTGAAGCTTTCTTT. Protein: CASSYWGGTEAFF.

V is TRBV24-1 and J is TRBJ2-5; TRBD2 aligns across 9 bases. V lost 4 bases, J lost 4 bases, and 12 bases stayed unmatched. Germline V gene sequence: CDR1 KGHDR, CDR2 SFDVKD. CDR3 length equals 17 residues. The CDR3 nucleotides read TGTGCCACCAGTGACTCCCATTTAGCGGGAGTGGCAGAGACCCAGTACTTC. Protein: CATSDSHLAGVAETQYF.